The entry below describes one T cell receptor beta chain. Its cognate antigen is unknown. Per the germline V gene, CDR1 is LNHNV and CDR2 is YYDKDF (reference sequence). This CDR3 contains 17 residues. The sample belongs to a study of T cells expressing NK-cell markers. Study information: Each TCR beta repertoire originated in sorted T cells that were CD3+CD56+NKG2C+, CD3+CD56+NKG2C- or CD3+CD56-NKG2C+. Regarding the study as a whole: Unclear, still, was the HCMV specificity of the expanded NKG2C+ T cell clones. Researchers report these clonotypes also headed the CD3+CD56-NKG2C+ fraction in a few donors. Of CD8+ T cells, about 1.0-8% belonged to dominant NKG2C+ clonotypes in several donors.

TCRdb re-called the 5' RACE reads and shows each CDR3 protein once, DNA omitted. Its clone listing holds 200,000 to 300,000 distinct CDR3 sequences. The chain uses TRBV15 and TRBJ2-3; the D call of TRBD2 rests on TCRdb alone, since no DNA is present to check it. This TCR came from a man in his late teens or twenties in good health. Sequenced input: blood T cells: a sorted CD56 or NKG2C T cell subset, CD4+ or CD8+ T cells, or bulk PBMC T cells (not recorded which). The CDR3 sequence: CATSTSSLVWSTDTQYF. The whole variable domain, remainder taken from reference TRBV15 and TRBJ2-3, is DAMVIQNPRYQVTQFGKPVTLSCSQTLNHNVMYWYQQKSSQAPKLLFHYYDKDFNNEADTPDNFQSRRPNTSFCFLDIRSPGLGDTAMYLCATSTSSLVWSTDTQYFGPGTRLTVL.